The 2 T cell receptor beta chains listed next were all sequenced from one sample in a study of graft-versus-host responses after intestinal transplantation. Sequenced by immunoSEQ multiplex PCR; TCRdb stores in-frame clones only, minus some. The sample lists just under 90,000 clones, around 83% occurring once. No antigen has been assigned to these receptors. Sequencing used unstimulated CD8+ T cells sorted from spleen or lymph node cells, obtained before intestinal transplant. These receptor sequences come from a human donor who received an intestinal transplant.

This clone was observed once. This CDR3 is CSVEVYYEQYF. For the CDR3, the DNA is TGCAGCGTTGAGGTTTACTACGAGCAGTACTTC. V is TRBV29-1 and J is TRBJ2-7; D not resolved. V was cut by 3 bases and J by 3 bases, with 6 bases left in between. Germline V lookup: CDR1 SQVTM, CDR2 ANQGSEA. CDR3 length: 11 residues.

This rearrangement joins TRBV6-5 to TRBJ1-2; no reliable D call. The V and J ends lost 0 bases and 4 bases respectively, with 12 bases between them. The CDR3 loop spans 15 amino acids. The germline gives CDR1 MNHEY, CDR2 SVGAGI. The CDR3 DNA is TGTGCCAGCAGTTACTCGCCTACAGCTTCCTATGGCTACACCTTC. Its protein is CASSYSPTASYGYTF.